The next 9 T cell receptor beta chains were all read from a single sample in a study of blood T cell repertoires in COVID-19. Measured with immunoSEQ multiplex PCR; TCRdb has only the in-frame clones, and not every one. The sample records hundreds of thousands of clones, 70% to 90% being singletons. The sequencing sample was made of peripheral blood. The receptors stem from a man aged 35-49 years with acute or convalescent COVID-19.

V usage is TRBV27 and J usage is TRBJ2-6; D possibly corresponds to TRBD1 (6 bases). In germline, CDR1 is MNHEY, CDR2 SMNVEV (reference sequence). CDR3 size: 15 residues. Trimming left V 5 bases short and J 0 bases short, with 8 bases between. The CDR3 sequence: CASSETGSGANVLTF. DNA of the CDR3: TGTGCCAGCAGTGAGACAGGCTCTGGGGCCAACGTCCTGACTTTC. Based on the CDR3 plus reference TRBV27 and TRBJ2-6, the full variable domain is EAQVTQNPRYLITVTGKKLTVTCSQNMNHEYMSWYRQDPGLGLRQIYYSMNVEVTDKGDVPEGYKVSRKEKRNFPLILESPSPNQTSLYFCASSETGSGANVLTFGAGSRLTVL.

This clone has more than one count but fewer than ten. This sequence joins TRBV27 and TRBJ1-1; D uncertain. The CDR3 loop spans 16 amino acids. Deletions cut 4 bases from V and 0 bases from J, with 15 bases between. Per the germline V gene, CDR1 is MNHEY and CDR2 is SMNVEV (reference sequence). The CDR3 region is CASSSRPGRLNTEAFF. CDR3 sequence (DNA): TGTGCCAGCAGTTCCCGCCCAGGCAGGTTGAACACTGAAGCTTTCTTT.

This chain uses TRBV10-1 with TRBJ1-5; no reliable D call. Germline CDR1 is WNHNN and CDR2 is SYGVQD (reference sequence). V was shortened by 2 bases and J by 7 bases, with 12 bases between the two germline ends. The CDR3 is made up of 14 amino acids. The CDR3 DNA is TGCGCCAGCAGTGAGGGCAGGAACGCCCAGCCCCAGCATTTT. It is translated as CASSEGRNAQPQHF.

The chain uses TRBV11-2 and TRBJ2-2; 9 nucleotides agree with TRBD1. This CDR3 is built from 15 residues. Looked up from germline, CDR1 is SGHAT and CDR2 is FQNNGV. The ends lost 4 bases at V and 3 bases at J; junction bases unmatched: 3. The CDR3 DNA reads TGTGCCAGCAGCTCCCGGACAGGGGACACCGGGGAGCTGTTTTTT. Protein: CASSSRTGDTGELFF.

V is TRBV28 and J is TRBJ1-2; TRBD1 is a possible D gene (6 bases). V was cut by 1 base and J by 4 bases, with 13 bases left in between. This CDR3 has 15 residues. From germline, CDR1 is MDHEN and CDR2 SYDVKM. The DNA for the CDR3 is TGTGCCAGCAGTTTATTTGGGACACCGAGCTATGGCTACACCTTC. Its translation: CASSLFGTPSYGYTF.

The chain uses TRBV27 and TRBJ1-5; no definite D call. Germline loops: CDR1 MNHEY, CDR2 SMNVEV (reference sequence). The CDR3 runs to 16 residues. The V and J ends lost 5 bases and 3 bases respectively, with 17 bases between them. CDR3 bases: TGTGCCAGCAGTCGCCGGCCCTCCGACTACAATCAGCCCCAGCATTTT. Translating gives CASSRRPSDYNQPQHF.

This chain uses TRBV6-4 with TRBJ2-1; 8 bases match TRBD2. The CDR3 has 13 amino acids. Germline CDR1 is MRHNA and CDR2 is SNTAGT. J was trimmed by 7 bases and V by 8 bases; bases with no gene match: 7. The CDR3 region is CASPGGGCNEQFF. The DNA of the CDR3 is TGTGCCAGCCCCGGGGGGGGGTGTAATGAGCAGTTCTTC.

This chain connects TRBV5-1 to TRBJ2-1; weak D call: TRBD2 (5 bases). This CDR3 has 16 amino acids. Germline V gene sequence: CDR1 SGHRS, CDR2 YFSETQ. The V end was cut by 2 bases, the J end by 0 bases, with 12 bases between. The CDR3 bases are TGCGCCAGCAGCTTTTATAGCGATAGCTCCTACAATGAGCAGTTCTTC. This translates into CASSFYSDSSYNEQFF.

This chain joins TRBV18 and TRBJ2-2, with D possibly TRBD2 on 5 matching bases. V lost 5 bases to trimming and J lost 0 bases, with 10 bases between them. The CDR3 is 15 amino acids. The germline gives CDR1 KGHSH, CDR2 LQKENI. The CDR3: CASSGSSSNTGELFF. CDR3 bases: TGTGCCAGCTCAGGGAGTAGTTCGAACACCGGGGAGCTGTTTTTT.